These 27 T cell receptor beta chains were sequenced from one sample in a study of blood T cell repertoires in COVID-19. The table came from immunoSEQ multiplex PCR; TCRdb's copy has only in-frame clones and leaves some out. The data show around 220,000 clones, about 91% seen once. The source material was PBMCs or T cells enriched from blood (not recorded which). These receptors were collected from a woman aged 45 to 65 with acute COVID-19.

The rearrangement joins TRBV28 to TRBJ1-1; D is ambiguous. The V gene's germline CDR1 is MDHEN and CDR2 SYDVKM. CDR3 size: 14 residues. V dropped 6 bases and J dropped 9 bases, with 20 bases sitting between them. The CDR3 DNA is TGTGCCAGCAGAGTACCCCGACTCCGTAGGAAAGCTTTCTTT. Translation: CASRVPRLRRKAFF.

The chain is built from TRBV7-3 and TRBJ2-5; 8 bases line up with TRBD1. The V and J ends lost 4 bases and 3 bases, in that order; junction bases with no gene match: 7. CDR3 length: 15 amino acids. Per germline, CDR1 SGHTA and CDR2 FQGTGA. Written as DNA, the CDR3 is TGTGCCAGCAGCTCTCAACAGGGGGTAAAAGAGACCCAGTACTTC. It is translated as CASSSQQGVKETQYF.

This rearrangement joins TRBV5-8 to TRBJ2-1; TRBD2 agrees at 16 bases. Germline loops: CDR1 SGHTS, CDR2 YDEGEE. J was trimmed by 0 bases and V by 2 bases; bases with no gene match: 8. This CDR3 spans 20 amino acids. Written as DNA, the CDR3 is TGTGCCAGCAGCTTTGGGACTAGCGGGAGGGCCCCGAGCTCCTACAATGAGCAGTTCTTC. Its protein is CASSFGTSGRAPSSYNEQFF. The complete variable domain, with remaining parts taken from reference TRBV5-8 and TRBJ2-1, reads EAGVTQSPTHLIKTRGQQATLRCSPISGHTSVYWYQQALGLGLQFLLWYDEGEERNRGNFPPRFSGRQFPNYSSELNVNALELEDSALYLCASSFGTSGRAPSSYNEQFFGPGTRLTVL.

Concerning this clone: This sample also contains other DNA sequences that code for the same CDR3. CDR3 nucleotide sequence: TGCGCCAGCAGACCCGGTAGCACAGATACGCAGTATTTT. Translated, it gives CASRPGSTDTQYF. The rearrangement joins TRBV5-1 to TRBJ2-3; D call uncertain. This CDR3 is built from 13 residues. From germline, CDR1 is SGHRS and CDR2 YFSETQ. V was shortened by 5 bases and J by 0 bases, with 7 bases between the two germline ends. Full variable domain (remainder filled in from reference TRBV5-1 and TRBJ2-3): KAGVTQTPRYLIKTRGQQVTLSCSPISGHRSVSWYQQTPGQGLQFLFEYFSETQRNKGNFPGRFSGRQFSNSRSEMNVSTLELGDSALYLCASRPGSTDTQYFGPGTRLTVL.

The J gene is TRBJ2-3, the V gene TRBV21-1; TRBD2 is the table's D call and was not checked against the DNA. TRBV21-1 has pseudogene status. The CDR3 spans 15 residues. CDR3 in DNA: TGTGCCAGCAGCAAAGATTTTTCACGGGGAGATACGCAGTATTTT. Its translation is CASSKDFSRGDTQYF.

CDR3 nucleotides: TGTGCCAGCAGCGCCGCGAGGGACAGGTCCTCCTACGAGCAGTACTTC. Protein sequence: CASSAARDRSSYEQYF. This rearrangement joins TRBV9 to TRBJ2-7, with 8 bases aligning to TRBD1. CDR3 size: 16 residues. V trimming: 3 bases; J trimming: 0 bases; junction bases outside the gene matches: 8. Germline CDR1 reads SGDLS; CDR2 reads YYNGEE.

This CDR3 reads CASTFGLAGDGELFF. DNA of the CDR3: TGTGCCAGTACCTTTGGACTAGCGGGAGACGGGGAGCTGTTTTTT. The gene calls are TRBV19 and TRBJ2-2; the match to TRBD2 covers 13 bases. Germline assignment: CDR1 LNHDA and CDR2 SQIVND (reference sequence). This CDR3 is 15 amino acids long. The V gene end was trimmed by 7 bases and the J gene end by 7 bases; junction bases not matched to a gene: 6.

This rearrangement joins TRBV6-5 to TRBJ1-1; no definite D call. Germline V CDR1 and CDR2: MNHEY, SVGAGI. The CDR3 has 15 residues. The germline V and J ends were trimmed by 5 bases and 3 bases, with 16 bases remaining between them. The CDR3 DNA follows: TGTGCCAGCAGTCCATCTTGGGTCGGGGACACTGAAGCTTTCTTT. It yields the protein CASSPSWVGDTEAFF.

The rearrangement links TRBV7-2 to TRBJ2-1, with 7 bases matching TRBD2. From germline, CDR1 is SGHTA and CDR2 FQGNSA. The ends lost 3 bases at V and 0 bases at J; junction bases unmatched: 5. The CDR3 loop spans 16 amino acids. CDR3 in amino acids: CASSFQAGTSYNEQFF. CDR3 coding DNA: TGTGCCAGCAGCTTTCAAGCGGGGACCTCCTACAATGAGCAGTTCTTC.

This chain joins TRBV4-1 and TRBJ2-1, with TRBD2 matching over 8 bases. J gave up 6 bases and V 4 bases, and 14 bases lay outside the gene matches. Germline CDR1 is MGHRA and CDR2 is YSYEKL. The length of the CDR3 is 17 residues. CDR3 DNA: TGCGCCAGCAGCCGGGTTTCCGGGACTAGACTTACCAATGAGCAGTTCTTC. It codes for CASSRVSGTRLTNEQFF.

The chain uses TRBV7-9 and TRBJ1-1, with a tentative D call TRBD1 (6 bases). CDR3 length: 15 amino acids. V lost 5 bases to trimming and J lost 4 bases, with 17 bases between them. Looked up from germline, CDR1 is SEHNR and CDR2 is FQNEAQ (reference sequence). The CDR3 nucleotides are TGTGCCAGCAGCCTAAAGTTGACACAGGGCACTGAAGCTTTCTTT. This codes for CASSLKLTQGTEAFF.

This rearrangement joins TRBV9 to TRBJ2-2, with D possibly being TRBD2 (6 bases). V lost 2 bases, J lost 2 bases, and 13 bases lay in between. Germline V gene lookup returns CDR1 SGDLS and CDR2 YYNGEE. This CDR3 is 16 amino acids long. CDR3 protein: CASSVWDSPNTGELFF. The CDR3 nucleotides are TGTGCCAGCAGCGTTTGGGACTCCCCTAACACCGGGGAGCTGTTTTTT. Based on the CDR3 plus reference TRBV9 and TRBJ2-2, the full variable domain is DSGVTQTPKHLITATGQRVTLRCSPRSGDLSVYWYQQSLDQGLQFLIQYYNGEERAKGNILERFSAQQFPDLHSELNLSSLELGDSALYFCASSVWDSPNTGELFFGEGSRLTVL.

The rearrangement links TRBV5-4 to TRBJ1-2; D is ambiguous. The germline CDR1 and CDR2 sequences are SGHNT and YYREEE (reference sequence). V dropped 1 base and J dropped 4 bases, with 14 bases sitting between them. The CDR3 spans 15 residues. CDR3 sequence (DNA): TGTGCCAGCAGCTTGTGGAGGGAACCTTTCTATGGCTACACCTTC. Translated, it gives CASSLWREPFYGYTF.

The rearrangement links TRBV7-9 to TRBJ2-4; 11 nucleotides match TRBD2. The trim removed 1 base at V and 9 bases at J, leaving 8 bases unmatched. Germline assignment: CDR1 SEHNR and CDR2 FQNEAQ (reference sequence). The CDR3 is 16 amino acids. CDR3 coding DNA: TGTGCCAGCAGCTTAGAGCGCCAACTAGCGGGGGCCATTCAGTACTTC. It is translated as CASSLERQLAGAIQYF.

The chain has TRBV18 and TRBJ2-1, with 11 bases aligning to TRBD2. V gave up 0 bases and J gave up 5 bases; unmatched junction bases: 6. The germline CDR1 and CDR2 sequences are KGHSH and LQKENI. This CDR3 has 17 residues. The CDR3 DNA is TGTGCCAGCTCACCACCACCCGGGACTAGCGGTCACAATGAGCAGTTCTTC. Protein product: CASSPPPGTSGHNEQFF.

The chain recombines TRBV18 with TRBJ1-1; D is perhaps TRBD1 (5 bases). Germline CDR1 is KGHSH and CDR2 is LQKENI. V lost 4 bases and J lost 6, with 21 bases in between. CDR3 length equals 16 residues. The CDR3 nucleotides read TGTGCCAGCTCACAGGTGGGGATTCGCGGGGCCCCTGAAGCTTTCTTT. It specifies CASSQVGIRGAPEAFF.

This clone was counted only a few times. V usage is TRBV7-9 and J usage is TRBJ2-7; D is unresolved. Trimming cost V 3 bases and J 5 bases, with 14 bases left between them. Per the germline V gene, CDR1 is SEHNR and CDR2 is FQNEAQ (reference sequence). CDR3 length: 14 residues. The CDR3 sequence: CASSFAGPWDEQYF. The CDR3 region has the DNA TGTGCCAGCAGCTTCGCAGGCCCATGGGACGAGCAGTACTTC.

The chain links TRBV6-2 or TRBV6-3 to TRBJ2-1; no clear D gene. The CDR3 covers 15 residues. Trimming left V 2 bases short and J 1 base short, with 9 bases between. Per germline, CDR1 MNHEY and CDR2 SVGEGT. This CDR3 reads CASSYGGRSYNEQFF. The DNA of the CDR3 is TGTGCCAGCAGTTACGGCGGTCGTTCCTACAATGAGCAGTTCTTC.

The CDR3 DNA sequence: TGTGCCAGTAGTAGGCGGGGGCTGGGAGAGCAGTACTTC. It codes for CASSRRGLGEQYF. V gene TRBV19 combines with J gene TRBJ2-7; tentatively, D is TRBD2 (7 bases). This CDR3 contains 13 residues. CDR1 LNHDA and CDR2 SQIVND come from the germline V gene (reference sequence). With 4 bases removed from V and 7 bases from J, the gap between germline ends came to 14 bases.

This chain uses TRBV10-3 with TRBJ2-7; D perhaps matches TRBD2 (5 bases). Trimming pared 4 bases from V and 2 bases from J, leaving 15 bases between. The germline gives CDR1 ENHRY, CDR2 SYGVKD. CDR3 length equals 15 residues. Here the CDR3 DNA reads TGTGCCATCAGTGTAGCGAAGGACGGGACCTACGAGCAGTACTTC. It codes for CAISVAKDGTYEQYF.

As for this clone: This specimen includes other DNA sequences encoding the same CDR3. The gene calls are TRBV5-1 and TRBJ1-1; 7 positions match TRBD1. Unmatched junction bases numbered 0, after V lost 0 bases and J lost 4 bases. Germline V CDR1 and CDR2: SGHRS, YFSETQ. CDR3 length: 13 amino acids. In DNA, the CDR3 is TGCGCCAGCAGCTTGGACAGGGGCACTGAAGCTTTCTTT. Amino acid sequence: CASSLDRGTEAFF.

This chain connects TRBV18 to TRBJ2-7; 9 positions agree with TRBD1. The CDR3 sequence is 15 residues long. V lost 3 bases, J lost 2 bases, and 5 bases stayed unmatched. Per the germline V gene, CDR1 is KGHSH and CDR2 is LQKENI. This chain's CDR3 is CASSPRTGDAYEQYF. The DNA for the CDR3 is TGTGCCAGCTCACCTAGGACAGGGGATGCCTACGAGCAGTACTTC. Full variable domain (remainder filled in from reference TRBV18 and TRBJ2-7): NAGVMQNPRHLVRRRGQEARLRCSPMKGHSHVYWYRQLPEEGLKFMVYLQKENIIDESGMPKERFSAEFPKEGPSILRIQQVVRGDSAAYFCASSPRTGDAYEQYFGPGTRLTVT.

In nucleotides, the CDR3 is TGTGCCAGTAACCCGGGTCTCAACTACGAGCAGTACTTC. This translates into CASNPGLNYEQYF. V usage is TRBV19 and J usage is TRBJ2-7; D is ambiguous. The germline V gene encodes CDR1 LNHDA and CDR2 SQIVND (reference sequence). The CDR3 runs to 13 residues. The V gene lost 7 bases and the J gene lost 3 bases, with 13 bases spanning the gap.

The chain combines TRBV15 with TRBJ2-1; D might be TRBD2 (5 bases). Looked up from germline, CDR1 is LNHNV and CDR2 is YYDKDF (reference sequence). The CDR3 has 14 amino acids. The V gene lost 2 bases and the J gene lost 10 bases, with 15 bases spanning the gap. CDR3 amino acids: CATSRSILAEEQFF. In nucleotides, the CDR3 is TGTGCCACCAGCAGATCTATCCTAGCAGAAGAGCAGTTCTTC.

The chain is built from TRBV29-1 and TRBJ1-4, with D possibly matching TRBD1 (6 bases). This CDR3 is 12 amino acids long. Per the germline V gene, CDR1 is SQVTM and CDR2 is ANQGSEA. V was pared by 6 bases and J by 4 bases, with 9 bases between. This CDR3 reads CSVGQLNEKLFF. Here the CDR3 DNA reads TGCAGCGTCGGACAGCTTAATGAAAAACTGTTTTTT.

V and J are TRBV18 and TRBJ2-3, with 9 bases fitting TRBD2. Germline CDR1 and CDR2: KGHSH and LQKENI. The V segment lost 6 bases and the J segment 4 bases; nucleotides outside the gene matches: 11. This CDR3 region has 16 residues. The CDR3 DNA sequence: TGTGCCAGCTCCCGTTCGGGTAGCGGGAGCTCAGATACGCAGTATTTT. As protein: CASSRSGSGSSDTQYF.

The chain uses TRBV7-2 and TRBJ2-7; 8 bases line up with TRBD2. Germline CDR1 and CDR2: SGHTA and FQGNSA. V shed 1 base and J 3 bases; nucleotides not matched to a gene: 8. There are 16 residues in the CDR3. The CDR3 sequence: CASSLVLTSGNYEQYF. DNA for the CDR3: TGTGCCAGCAGCTTAGTTCTTACTAGCGGAAACTACGAGCAGTACTTC.